Below are 18 T cell receptor beta chains sequenced from a single sample in a study of graft-versus-host responses after intestinal transplantation. Plating of about 200,000 CFSE-labeled responder cells was done together with about 200,000 irradiated, violet-dye-labeled stimulator cells. Only in-frame clones appear in the TCRdb table, and some are missing; sequencing was by immunoSEQ multiplex PCR. This table holds about 7,000 clones, around a third found once. This sample comprised alloreactive CD8+ T cells from a mixed lymphocyte reaction culture, obtained before transplantation. Subset defined: CFSE-low proliferating T cells sorted from roughly six-day pre-transplant mixed lymphocyte reaction (GvH or HvG direction). These receptors were collected from a human patient who was an organ donor for intestinal transplantation.

The CDR3 sequence: CASSRLSGGDLNEQFF. The CDR3 DNA reads as TGCGCCAGCAGCCGTCTTAGCGGGGGGGATCTAAATGAGCAGTTCTTC. V gene TRBV4-1 combines with J gene TRBJ2-1; 11 bases fit TRBD2. With V trimmed by 4 bases and J by 7 bases, 9 bases remained unmatched. The CDR3 consists of 16 residues. CDR1 and CDR2 (germline): MGHRA, YSYEKL.

This chain connects TRBV7-4 to TRBJ1-5; D possibly corresponds to TRBD1 (5 bases). The ends were cut back, 1 base at V and 5 bases at J, with 21 bases in the middle. The CDR3 has 18 residues. Germline-derived CDR1 and CDR2 are SGHVT and SQSDAQ. The CDR3 DNA reads TGTGCCAGCAGCTTAGGGCTTTCTGGGACTTCTCGCTATCAGCCCCAGCATTTT. The encoded protein is CASSLGLSGTSRYQPQHF.

The sample holds a few counts of this clone. This chain joins TRBV28 and TRBJ1-1; D remains ambiguous. The CDR3 runs 16 residues. V was shortened by 2 bases and J by 0 bases, with 13 bases between the two germline ends. The germline V gene has CDR1 MDHEN and CDR2 SYDVKM. The CDR3 DNA follows: TGTGCCAGCAGTTTAAATTGGTCGAATATGAACACTGAAGCTTTCTTT. Translation gives CASSLNWSNMNTEAFF.

This clone is labeled medium-sized. The genes are TRBV6-5 and TRBJ1-1; D unresolved. The CDR3 sequence is 15 residues long. CDR1 is MNHEY and CDR2 is SVGAGI in the germline V gene. Trimming left V 2 bases short and J 0 bases short, with 10 bases between. The CDR3 bases are TGTGCCAGCAGTTACAATTCAGCTTTGAACACTGAAGCTTTCTTT. Translated: CASSYNSALNTEAFF.

Points on this clone: The junction and the germline gene differ at one end; a read error may be behind it. V gene TRBV5-3 combines with J gene TRBJ2-3; D unresolved. TRBV5-3 belongs to the ORF category, with a function that is uncertain. This CDR3 is built from 14 residues. CDR3 DNA sequence: TGTGCCAGCAGCTTGTCCCTGGAGATAGATACGCAGTATTTT. Translated: CASSLSLEIDTQYF.

V is TRBV7-2 and J is TRBJ2-7; D call uncertain. The CDR3 contains 14 residues. Germline-derived CDR1 and CDR2 are SGHTA and FQGNSA. The V end was cut by 4 bases, the J end by 4 bases, with 14 bases between. The DNA for the CDR3 is TGTGCCAGCAGCTCCCCGACCCCGTTTTACGAGCAGTACTTC. Residues: CASSSPTPFYEQYF.

This clone was counted only a few times. The chain recombines TRBV28 with TRBJ2-5, with a tentative D call TRBD2 (5 bases). V shed 1 base and J shed 0 bases, with 12 bases lying between them. Germline V gene sequence: CDR1 MDHEN, CDR2 SYDVKM. The CDR3 runs 16 residues. The CDR3: CASSLYGGWYQETQYF. Written as DNA, the CDR3 is TGTGCCAGCAGTTTATATGGCGGGTGGTACCAAGAGACCCAGTACTTC. The full variable domain, completed using reference TRBV28 and TRBJ2-5, is DVKVTQSSRYLVKRTGEKVFLECVQDMDHENMFWYRQDPGLGLRLIYFSYDVKMKEKGDIPEGYSVSREKKERFSLILESASTNQTSMYLCASSLYGGWYQETQYFGPGTRLLVL.

In its sample, this clone ranks as medium-sized (0.01 to 0.1%). This rearrangement joins TRBV7-9 to TRBJ2-5, with 7 bases matching TRBD1. Germline V gene sequence: CDR1 SEHNR, CDR2 FQNEAQ (reference sequence). This CDR3 contains 14 residues. J was trimmed by 1 base and V by 2 bases; bases with no gene match: 1. This CDR3 reads CASSLSGGQETQYF. The CDR3 nucleotides are TGTGCCAGCAGCTTATCAGGGGGCCAAGAGACCCAGTACTTC.

As for this clone: A clone one base away is much larger, so this may be a read error. The J gene is TRBJ1-1, the V gene TRBV5-6, with D maybe TRBD1 (5 bases). The CDR3 extends over 17 amino acids. Germline V CDR1 and CDR2: SGHDT, YYEEEE. Written as DNA, the CDR3 is TGTGCCGGCAGCTTGGAAGGTTGGGGCCAGCCGAACACTGAAGCTTTCTTT. It yields the protein CAGSLEGWGQPNTEAFF.

This clone appeared a few times. The junction departs from the called germline gene at one end, perhaps through a read error. This chain joins TRBV13 and TRBJ1-2; D possibly corresponds to TRBD1 (6 bases). CDR1 and CDR2 (germline): PRHDT, FYEKMQ (reference sequence). The CDR3 extends over 15 amino acids. CDR3 nucleotide sequence: TGTGCCAGCTGCTTAGGGAGGGGGAATTATAGGGGCTACACCTTC. As protein: CASCLGRGNYRGYTF. The full variable domain, with the rest looked up from reference TRBV13 and TRBJ1-2, is AAGVIQSPRHLIKEKRETATLKCYPIPRHDTVYWYQQGPGQDPQFLISFYEKMQSDKGSIPDRFSAQQFSDYHSELNMSSLELGDSALYFCASCLGRGNYRGYTFGSGTRLTVV.

This rearrangement joins TRBV5-1 to TRBJ1-2; D gene uncertain. Trimming took 0 bases from V and 3 from J, leaving 9 bases between them. CDR3 length: 14 amino acids. Germline-derived CDR1 and CDR2 are SGHRS and YFSETQ. The CDR3 bases are TGCGCCAGCAGCTTGGTCCCTTGGGACTATGGCTACACCTTC. It specifies CASSLVPWDYGYTF.

The table lists this clone with a few counts. This chain joins TRBV2 and TRBJ1-2; 11 positions match TRBD1. This CDR3 is built from 16 residues. J was trimmed by 4 bases and V by 10 bases; bases with no gene match: 14. Germline CDR1 reads SNHLY; CDR2 reads FYNNEI. CDR3 sequence reads: CATRKRTGGSGYGYTF. Here the CDR3 DNA reads TGTGCCACCCGAAAAAGGACAGGGGGCAGTGGCTATGGCTACACCTTC.

The V and J genes are TRBV18 and TRBJ2-5; D remains ambiguous. Trimming took off 2 bases at V and 0 bases at J, with 7 bases between the two ends. CDR3 length equals 14 residues. From germline, CDR1 is KGHSH and CDR2 LQKENI. Written as DNA, the CDR3 is TGTGCCAGCTCACCAACCCCCTACCAAGAGACCCAGTACTTC. Protein: CASSPTPYQETQYF.

V and J are TRBV7-3 and TRBJ2-7; TRBD2 agrees at 14 bases. Trimming removed 0 bases from V and 6 bases from J; junction bases left unmatched: 1. Germline CDR1 SGHTA, CDR2 FQGTGA. The CDR3 has 15 residues. CDR3 region: CASSLTGTSGGEQYF. CDR3 coding DNA: TGTGCCAGCAGCTTAACCGGGACTAGCGGGGGCGAGCAGTACTTC.

This clone was observed a single time. The gene calls are TRBV6-6 and TRBJ2-7; 12 nucleotides line up with TRBD1. The V gene end was trimmed by 6 bases and the J gene end by 6 bases; junction bases not matched to a gene: 9. The CDR3 is 15 amino acids. Germline CDR1 MNHNY, CDR2 SVGAGI (reference sequence). Here the CDR3 DNA reads TGTGCCAGCAGAGCTCCGGGACAGGGGGCAGGCGAGCAGTACTTC. It yields the protein CASRAPGQGAGEQYF.

V usage is TRBV11-3 and J usage is TRBJ1-6, with D possibly being TRBD1 (5 bases). This CDR3 region has 19 residues. Trimming removed 1 base at V and 10 bases at J, with 26 bases between. Looked up from germline, CDR1 is SGHNT and CDR2 is YENEEA. The CDR3 loop is CASSLGARVKSVAQSPLHF. The CDR3 DNA is TGTGCCAGCAGCTTAGGGGCCAGGGTCAAGTCAGTGGCCCAGTCACCCCTCCACTTT.

The gene calls are TRBV5-6 and TRBJ1-4; no reliable D call. Germline V gene data show CDR1 as SGHDT and CDR2 as YYEEEE. The CDR3 loop spans 13 amino acids. V was trimmed by 4 bases and J by 12 bases, leaving 16 bases between them. CDR3 protein: CASSPITRDQLFF. Here the CDR3 DNA reads TGTGCCAGCAGCCCGATAACCCGGGATCAACTGTTTTTT.

By its share, this clone is medium-sized. This chain joins TRBV7-9 and TRBJ1-1; D may be TRBD1 (6 bases). Trimming pared 4 bases from V and 7 bases from J, leaving 7 bases between. The CDR3 has 11 residues. Germline V gene sequence: CDR1 SEHNR, CDR2 FQNEAQ (reference sequence). CDR3 amino acids: CASSSGVEAFF. CDR3 sequence (DNA): TGTGCCAGCAGCTCAGGGGTTGAAGCTTTCTTT.